Included here is one T cell receptor beta chain sequence, with context. Sequenced by immunoSEQ multiplex PCR; TCRdb stores in-frame clones only, minus some. Here the sample spans about 92,000 clones, around 92% being singletons. The data are from a study of T cell changes during pregnancy in multiple sclerosis. V dropped 5 bases and J dropped 3; count of bases not matched to a gene: 6. The CDR3 is 15 residues long. Germline V gene lookup returns CDR1 MNHNY and CDR2 SVGAGI (reference sequence). This chain connects TRBV6-6 to TRBJ2-3, with 9 nucleotides matching TRBD2. The sequenced sample was peripheral blood, obtained in the first trimester of pregnancy. The source of this sequence is a female donor with multiple sclerosis, enrolled in a pregnancy study. The CDR3 here is CASSLSGRGTDTQYF. Written as DNA, the CDR3 is TGTGCCAGCAGTCTTAGCGGGAGAGGAACAGATACGCAGTATTTT.